These T cell receptor beta chains were read from a single sample in a study of T-cell memory formation after mild COVID-19. MiXCR, applied by TCRdb to the 5' RACE reads, yields one record per CDR3 protein. Seen here are hundreds of thousands of distinct CDR3 sequences, approximately 15% observed once, and the top ten hold 22%. The sample was PBMCs or a T cell subset sorted from them (not recorded which). The receptors were gathered from a young man who had mild COVID-19 (a few samples of this study predate the infection). Cell type and time point are not known. Each CDR3 is given with its conserved first and last residue. D genes are given only for firm matches. The size field is filled for only some rows; it gives once, few, many or a size class.

d_gene: .; len: 12; j_gene: TRBJ2-2; abundance: .; v_gene: TRBV7-9; CDR3nt: TGTGCCAGCAGCTATGACACCGGGGAGCTGTTTTTT; CDR3aa: CASSYDTGELFF
d_gene: .; len: 15; j_gene: TRBJ1-1; abundance: .; v_gene: TRBV12-3/TRBV12-4; CDR3nt: TGTGCCAGCATCTTGCAGACAGGCGGGGGGACTGAAGCTTTCTTT; CDR3aa: CASILQTGGGTEAFF
d_gene: .; len: 15; j_gene: TRBJ1-6; abundance: .; v_gene: TRBV18; CDR3nt: TGTGCCAGCTCACAGAGGGCAGGGAATAATTCACCCCTCCACTTT; CDR3aa: CASSQRAGNNSPLHF
d_gene: TRBD1; len: 15; j_gene: TRBJ2-1; abundance: many; v_gene: TRBV6-5; CDR3nt: TGTGCCAGCAGTTACCAAGGACAGGGGTCGGGTGAGCAGTTCTTC; CDR3aa: CASSYQGQGSGEQFF
d_gene: TRBD1; len: 16; j_gene: TRBJ2-7; abundance: .; v_gene: TRBV15; CDR3nt: TGTGCCACCAGCAGAGATCCGGGACAGGGTGCCAACGAGCAGTACTTC; CDR3aa: CATSRDPGQGANEQYF
d_gene: TRBD1; len: 15; j_gene: TRBJ2-5; abundance: few; v_gene: TRBV5-1; CDR3nt: TGCGCCAGCAGCAGACAGGGGGCGAGGCAAGAGACCCAGTACTTC; CDR3aa: CASSRQGARQETQYF
d_gene: .; len: 15; j_gene: TRBJ1-5; abundance: few; v_gene: TRBV12-3/TRBV12-4; CDR3nt: TGTGCCAGCAGTTCCCTCGTCACCATGGATCAGCCCCAGCATTTT; CDR3aa: CASSSLVTMDQPQHF
d_gene: .; len: 12; j_gene: TRBJ2-3; abundance: many; v_gene: TRBV6-6; CDR3nt: TGTGCCAGCAGTTCTCTTGGAGATACGCAGTATTTT; CDR3aa: CASSSLGDTQYF
d_gene: TRBD2; len: 16; j_gene: TRBJ2-3; abundance: .; v_gene: TRBV3-1; CDR3nt: TGTGCCAGCACCGCGACTAGCGCTTTTTACACAGATACGCAGTATTTT; CDR3aa: CASTATSAFYTDTQYF
d_gene: TRBD2; len: 13; j_gene: TRBJ2-7; abundance: few; v_gene: TRBV10-3; CDR3nt: TGTGCCATCGGTACCGGGACTAGCACCGAGCAGTACTTC; CDR3aa: CAIGTGTSTEQYF
d_gene: .; len: 13; j_gene: TRBJ2-1; abundance: .; v_gene: TRBV7-2; CDR3nt: TGTGCCAGCAGCTCCCAGGGGGGGGGAGAGCAGTTCTTC; CDR3aa: CASSSQGGGEQFF
d_gene: TRBD1; len: 15; j_gene: TRBJ2-3; abundance: .; v_gene: TRBV6-1; CDR3nt: TGTGCCAGCACCCAGGGGACAGGGCACACAGATACGCAGTATTTT; CDR3aa: CASTQGTGHTDTQYF